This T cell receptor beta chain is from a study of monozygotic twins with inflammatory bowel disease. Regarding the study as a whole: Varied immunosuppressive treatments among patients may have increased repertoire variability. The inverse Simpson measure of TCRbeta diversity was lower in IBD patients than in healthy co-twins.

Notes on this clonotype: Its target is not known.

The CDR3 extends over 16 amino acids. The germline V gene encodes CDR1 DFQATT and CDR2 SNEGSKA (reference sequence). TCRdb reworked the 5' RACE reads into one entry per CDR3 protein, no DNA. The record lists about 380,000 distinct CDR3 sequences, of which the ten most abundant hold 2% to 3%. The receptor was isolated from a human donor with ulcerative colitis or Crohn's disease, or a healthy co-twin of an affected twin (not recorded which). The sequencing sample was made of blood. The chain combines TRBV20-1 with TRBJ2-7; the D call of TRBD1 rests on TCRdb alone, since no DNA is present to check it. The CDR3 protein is CSARDRGRRSSYEQYF.